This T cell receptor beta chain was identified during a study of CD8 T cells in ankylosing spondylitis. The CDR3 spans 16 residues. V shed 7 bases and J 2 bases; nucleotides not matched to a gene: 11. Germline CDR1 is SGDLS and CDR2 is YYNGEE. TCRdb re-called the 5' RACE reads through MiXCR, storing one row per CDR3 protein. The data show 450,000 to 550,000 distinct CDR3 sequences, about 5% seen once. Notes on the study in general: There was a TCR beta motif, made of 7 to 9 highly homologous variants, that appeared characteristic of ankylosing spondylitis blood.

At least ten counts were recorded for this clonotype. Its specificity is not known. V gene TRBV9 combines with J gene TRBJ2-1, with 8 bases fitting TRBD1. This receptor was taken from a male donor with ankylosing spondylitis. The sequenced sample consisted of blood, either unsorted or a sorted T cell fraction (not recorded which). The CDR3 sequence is CASRIGGTGPYNEQFF. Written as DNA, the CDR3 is TGTGCCAGCCGTATAGGGGGGACAGGACCCTACAATGAGCAGTTCTTC.